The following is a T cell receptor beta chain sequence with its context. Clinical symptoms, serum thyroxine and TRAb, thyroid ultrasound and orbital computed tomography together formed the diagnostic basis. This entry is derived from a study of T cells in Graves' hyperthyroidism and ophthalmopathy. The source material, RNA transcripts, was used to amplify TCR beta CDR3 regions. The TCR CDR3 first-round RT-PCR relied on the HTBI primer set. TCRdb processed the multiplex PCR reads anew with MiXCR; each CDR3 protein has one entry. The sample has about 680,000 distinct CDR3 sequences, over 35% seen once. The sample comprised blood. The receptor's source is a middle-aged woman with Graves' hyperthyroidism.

CDR3 coding DNA: TGCGCCAGCAGCCAAGTAGGAAGGGGAGACTACTATGGCTACACCTTC. Amino acids: CASSQVGRGDYYGYTF. This chain links TRBV4-1 with TRBJ1-2; the D gene is possibly TRBD1 (5 bases). CDR1 and CDR2 from the germline V gene are MGHRA and YSYEKL. The length of the CDR3 is 16 residues. V lost 1 base to trimming and J lost 3 bases, with 15 bases between them.